Here is one T cell receptor beta chain with its context. What it binds is unknown. The data derive from a study of T cell responses to AZD1222 COVID-19 vaccine. Study context: Investigators merged groups given second doses at roughly 4 or roughly 12 weeks. Overall study findings and caveats: Reportedly, nearly half of unique spike TCRs recognized epitopes outside B.1.351/B.1.1.7 mutations.

Using immunoSEQ multiplex PCR, the repertoire was profiled, and TCRdb retains in-frame clones only, with some absent. In the table there are more than 85,000 clones, around 86% of which are singletons. This CDR3 has 13 residues. The V gene's germline CDR1 is GTSNPN and CDR2 SVGIG (reference sequence). V lost 0 bases and J 6 bases, leaving 11 bases between the germline ends. The specimen comprised peripheral blood, sampled on day 0 of AZD1222 vaccination. The gene calls are TRBV30 and TRBJ1-2; D unclear. The clonotype comes from an adult in good health. The CDR3 DNA reads as TGTGCCTGGAGTGTACTCACATTCAATGGCTACACCTTC. Its protein is CAWSVLTFNGYTF.